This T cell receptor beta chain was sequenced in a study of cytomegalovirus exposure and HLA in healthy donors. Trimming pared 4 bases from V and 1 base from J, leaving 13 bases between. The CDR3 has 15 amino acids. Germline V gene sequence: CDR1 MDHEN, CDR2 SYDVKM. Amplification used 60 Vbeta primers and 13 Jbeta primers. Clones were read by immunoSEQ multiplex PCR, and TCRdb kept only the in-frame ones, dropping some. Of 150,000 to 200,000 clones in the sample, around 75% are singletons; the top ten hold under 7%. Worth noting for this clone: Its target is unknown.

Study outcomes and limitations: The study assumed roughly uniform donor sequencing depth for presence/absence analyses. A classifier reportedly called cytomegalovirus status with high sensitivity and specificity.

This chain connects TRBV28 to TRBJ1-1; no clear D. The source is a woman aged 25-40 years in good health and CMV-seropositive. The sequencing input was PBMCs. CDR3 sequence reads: CASSSPGGPNTEAFF. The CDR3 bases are TGTGCCAGCAGTTCCCCGGGAGGGCCGAACACTGAAGCTTTCTTT.